These 8 T cell receptor beta chains were sequenced from one sample in a study of T cell repertoires in cytomegalovirus infection. TCRdb reprocessed the reads via MiXCR and lists one record per CDR3 protein. The table has 400,000 to 550,000 distinct CDR3 sequences, roughly 10% seen once. Sequences were obtained from PBMCs. The receptors stem from a human donor in good health (CMV status not recorded). Some clones in this sample may be carry-over from other donors' samples.

The sample holds a few counts of this clonotype. The V gene is TRBV29-1, the J gene TRBJ1-1, with 9 bases matching TRBD1. V trimming: 0 bases; J trimming: 7 bases; junction bases outside the gene matches: 6. Germline loops: CDR1 SQVTM, CDR2 ANQGSEA. This CDR3 region has 14 residues. The CDR3 nucleotides read TGCAGCGTTGAAGATTGGCCGGGACAGGGTGAAGCTTTCTTT. This codes for CSVEDWPGQGEAFF. The whole variable domain, filled in from reference TRBV29-1 and TRBJ1-1, reads SAVISQKPSRDICQRGTSLTIQCQVDSQVTMMFWYRQQPGQSLTLIATANQGSEATYESGFVIDKFPISRPNLTFSTLTVSNMSPEDSSIYLCSVEDWPGQGEAFFGQGTRLTVV.

This clonotype has just a few counts. The chain is built from TRBV5-6 and TRBJ2-3; D might be TRBD2 (6 bases). CDR1 is SGHDT and CDR2 is YYEEEE in the germline V gene. Deletions cut 0 bases from V and 1 base from J, with 9 bases between. The CDR3 is 15 amino acids. CDR3 amino acids: CASSLVPGGTDTQYF. As DNA, the CDR3 is TGTGCCAGCAGCTTGGTTCCGGGGGGCACAGATACGCAGTATTTT.

A few counts support this clonotype. The gene calls are TRBV5-1 and TRBJ2-7, with a possible D match to TRBD1 (6 bases). This CDR3 contains 16 residues. Germline assignment: CDR1 SGHRS and CDR2 YFSETQ. V was pared by 2 bases and J by 5 bases, with 20 bases between. CDR3 protein: CASSFLGTSNTHEQYF. CDR3 DNA sequence: TGCGCCAGCAGCTTTTTGGGGACATCCAACACCCACGAGCAGTACTTC.

This chain joins TRBV29-1 and TRBJ2-7, with TRBD1 as a possible D gene (5 bases). V shed 4 bases and J shed 1 base, with 8 bases lying between them. The germline CDR1 and CDR2 sequences are SQVTM and ANQGSEA. The CDR3 loop spans 12 amino acids. The chain's CDR3 is CSVGQSSYEQYF. In nucleotides, the CDR3 is TGCAGCGTTGGACAGTCTTCCTACGAGCAGTACTTC.

At least ten counts were recorded for this clonotype. V and J are TRBV28 and TRBJ2-6, with 7 bases identical to TRBD1. Trimming at V came to 4 bases and at J to 3 bases, leaving 3 bases not matched to a gene. The CDR3 length is 15 residues. The germline CDR1 and CDR2 sequences are MDHEN and SYDVKM. CDR3 region: CASSSGQVGANVLTF. The CDR3, as DNA: TGTGCCAGCAGTTCCGGACAGGTTGGGGCCAACGTCCTGACTTTC.

This clonotype was counted many times. The CDR3 nucleotides read TGTGCCATCAGTGTAAGGGGGGAGACCCAGTACTTC. It codes for CAISVRGETQYF. This sequence joins TRBV10-3 and TRBJ2-5; tentative D call: TRBD1 (6 bases). CDR1 and CDR2 (germline): ENHRY, SYGVKD. There are 12 residues in the CDR3. The V end was cut by 4 bases, the J end by 5 bases, with 8 bases between.

J is TRBJ1-1 and V is TRBV2, with no clear D. From germline, CDR1 is SNHLY and CDR2 FYNNEI. V lost 5 bases and J 6 bases, leaving 10 bases between the germline ends. This CDR3 spans 12 amino acids. CDR3 sequence: CASSPDTPEAFF. The CDR3 coding sequence is TGTGCCAGCAGTCCAGACACTCCTGAAGCTTTCTTT.

In its sample, this clonotype was seen many times. The chain recombines TRBV12-3 or TRBV12-4 with TRBJ1-1, with D possibly TRBD1 on 5 matching bases. The germline V and J ends were trimmed by 6 bases and 2 bases, with 7 bases remaining between them. The CDR3 totals 12 residues. This CDR3 is CASRRGNTEAFF. The CDR3 DNA reads as TGTGCCAGCAGAAGGGGTAACACTGAAGCTTTCTTT.